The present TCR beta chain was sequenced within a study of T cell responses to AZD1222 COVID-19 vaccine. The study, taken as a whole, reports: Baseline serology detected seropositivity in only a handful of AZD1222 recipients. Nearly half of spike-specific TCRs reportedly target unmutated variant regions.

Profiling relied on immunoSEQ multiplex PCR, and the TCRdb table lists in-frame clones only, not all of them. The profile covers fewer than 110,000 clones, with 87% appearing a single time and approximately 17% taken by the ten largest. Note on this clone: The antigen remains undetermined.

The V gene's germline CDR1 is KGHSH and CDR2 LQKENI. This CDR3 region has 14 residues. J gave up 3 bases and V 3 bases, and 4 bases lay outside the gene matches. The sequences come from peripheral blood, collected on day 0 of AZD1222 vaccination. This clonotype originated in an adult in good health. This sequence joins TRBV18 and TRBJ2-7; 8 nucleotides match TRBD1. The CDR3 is CASSPRTGIYEQYF. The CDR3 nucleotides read TGTGCCAGCTCACCGCGGACAGGGATCTACGAGCAGTACTTC.